One sample yielded the 16 T cell receptor beta chains listed below, sequenced in a study of CD8 T cells in ankylosing spondylitis. No antigens are known for them. One entry per CDR3 protein, called by TCRdb with MiXCR from the 5' RACE reads. The table lists over 600,000 distinct CDR3 sequences, around a fifth of them singletons. Study-wide findings and caveats: Characteristic of ankylosing spondylitis blood, it appeared, was a TCR beta motif comprising several highly homologous variants.

The source material was blood, either unsorted or a sorted T cell fraction (not recorded which). The origin of the receptors is a male donor with ankylosing spondylitis.

This clonotype was seen a few times. The V call is TRBV20-1, the J call TRBJ2-1; 9 nucleotides align to TRBD2. The CDR3 spans 15 residues. V lost 1 base, J lost 5 bases, and 6 bases stayed unmatched. In germline, CDR1 is DFQATT, CDR2 SNEGSKA (reference sequence). The CDR3 protein is CSARGTAGGHNEQFF. CDR3 bases: TGCAGTGCTAGAGGTACGGCGGGGGGGCACAATGAGCAGTTCTTC.

The V gene is TRBV29-1, the J gene TRBJ2-3; the match to TRBD2 covers 9 bases. The CDR3 spans 15 residues. V was clipped by 8 bases and J by 5 bases; unmatched bases: 14. The germline V gene encodes CDR1 SQVTM and CDR2 ANQGSEA. The CDR3 region is CSTGTSYFGGDTQYF. In DNA form, the CDR3 reads TGCAGCACCGGGACTAGCTATTTCGGGGGAGATACGCAGTATTTT.

The table lists this clonotype with many counts. The chain is built from TRBV12-3 or TRBV12-4 and TRBJ1-1, with TRBD1 matching over 7 bases. V shed 3 bases and J 3 bases; nucleotides not matched to a gene: 4. The CDR3 has 14 residues. The CDR3 sequence: CASSFDRVDTEAFF. DNA of the CDR3: TGTGCCAGCAGTTTCGACAGGGTGGACACTGAAGCTTTCTTT.

This clonotype occurred a few times. The rearrangement joins TRBV7-8 to TRBJ1-1; no reliable D call. The CDR3 loop spans 15 amino acids. Trimming left V 5 bases short and J 2 bases short, with 15 bases between. CDR1 is SGHVS and CDR2 is FQNEAQ in the germline V gene. The CDR3 region is CASSAPLSVNTEAFF. The CDR3 DNA reads TGTGCCAGCAGCGCCCCTTTATCAGTTAACACTGAAGCTTTCTTT.

This clonotype showed up just a few times. The J gene is TRBJ2-4, the V gene TRBV2; no clear D gene. With 2 bases removed from V and 0 bases from J, the gap between germline ends came to 8 bases. CDR3 length: 15 amino acids. Per the germline V gene, CDR1 is SNHLY and CDR2 is FYNNEI. CDR3: CASSEQVGAKNIQYF. CDR3 in DNA: TGTGCCAGCAGTGAACAGGTCGGAGCCAAAAACATTCAGTACTTC.

The gene calls are TRBV2 and TRBJ2-7; tentative D call: TRBD1 (6 bases). The germline gives CDR1 SNHLY, CDR2 FYNNEI. V was trimmed by 6 bases and J by 3 bases, leaving 12 bases between them. This CDR3 has 13 residues. The CDR3 region has the DNA TGTGCCAGCAGGCCGGGACACATCTACGAGCAGTACTTC. Translating it yields CASRPGHIYEQYF.

A word on this clonotype: The conserved phenylalanine or tryptophan is not found at the CDR3 terminus, so this likely reflects a read error. V is TRBV9 and J is TRBJ2-1, with 7 bases identical to TRBD2. The CDR3 covers 16 residues. Trimming removed 3 bases from V and 4 bases from J; junction bases left unmatched: 10. Germline CDR1 SGDLS, CDR2 YYNGEE. The CDR3 protein is CASSEEGLADYNEQFL. The CDR3 region has the DNA TGTGCCAGCAGCGAGGAAGGGCTAGCGGATTACAATGAGCAGTTCTTA.

This clonotype was detected only a few times. The V gene is TRBV2, the J gene TRBJ2-7, with 11 bases lining up with TRBD1. The junction had 3 bases not matched to a gene; V was cut back by 6 bases and J by 5 bases. The CDR3 has 13 residues. Germline V CDR1 and CDR2: SNHLY, FYNNEI. The chain's CDR3 is CASRDRGQNEQYF. The CDR3 DNA is TGTGCCAGCAGGGACAGGGGGCAAAACGAGCAGTACTTC.

This clonotype came up a few times. The rearrangement uses TRBV12-3 or TRBV12-4 and TRBJ2-1; D possibly uses TRBD1 or TRBD2 (5 bases each). The CDR3 is 17 amino acids. The V end lost 5 bases, the J end lost 2 bases, and 19 bases lay between the germline ends. CDR3 DNA sequence: TGTGCCAGCAGTCCACCGACGGGGCCCTTTCCCTACAATGAGCAGTTCTTC. Translated: CASSPPTGPFPYNEQFF.

This clonotype was counted between two and nine times. Its ends do not fully match the called genes, so a read error is possible. The chain combines TRBV6-4 with TRBJ2-1; TRBD2 agrees at 8 bases. This CDR3 contains 14 residues. The germline gives CDR1 MRHNA, CDR2 SNTAGT. The CDR3 loop is CASSEGLEGNEQFF. The DNA of the CDR3 is TGTGCCAGTAGTGAGGGACTAGAAGGCAATGAGCAGTTCTTC.

The chain links TRBV18 to TRBJ2-1; possibly TRBD2 for D (6 bases). V lost 0 bases to trimming and J lost 4 bases, with 10 bases between them. There are 15 residues in the CDR3. Germline values: CDR1 KGHSH, CDR2 LQKENI. The CDR3 is CASSPPWGDYNEQFF. The CDR3, as DNA: TGTGCCAGCTCACCACCGTGGGGGGATTACAATGAGCAGTTCTTC.

This clonotype was counted ten times or more. V and J are TRBV29-1 and TRBJ2-5; TRBD2 agrees at 8 bases. With 2 bases clipped from V and 11 bases from J, the junction kept 4 bases outside the gene matches. The CDR3 loop spans 11 amino acids. The germline V gene has CDR1 SQVTM and CDR2 ANQGSEA. CDR3 coding DNA: TGCAGCGTTGAATTAGCGGGAACACAGTACTTC. Its translation is CSVELAGTQYF.

A few counts support this clonotype. V is TRBV11-2 and J is TRBJ1-1; a weak D match, TRBD1 (5 bases). The V gene lost 6 bases and the J gene lost 4 bases, with 21 bases spanning the gap. CDR3 size: 16 residues. Germline V CDR1 and CDR2: SGHAT, FQNNGV. CDR3 amino acids: CASSPSPRGSITEAFF. The CDR3 DNA follows: TGTGCCAGCAGTCCCTCCCCCCGGGGGTCTATCACTGAAGCTTTCTTT. Combining the CDR3 with reference TRBV11-2 and TRBJ1-1 gives the whole variable domain EAGVAQSPRYKIIEKRQSVAFWCNPISGHATLYWYQQILGQGPKLLIQFQNNGVVDDSQLPKDRFSAERLKGVDSTLKIQPAKLEDSAVYLCASSPSPRGSITEAFFGQGTRLTVV.

The gene calls are TRBV5-4 and TRBJ2-7; no definite D call. CDR1 is SGHNT and CDR2 is YYREEE in the germline V gene (reference sequence). This CDR3 spans 14 amino acids. Trimming pared 1 base from V and 2 bases from J, leaving 10 bases between. CDR3 nucleotides: TGTGCCAGCAGCTTGCAAGGGCCCCCCTACGAGCAGTACTTC. Its translation is CASSLQGPPYEQYF.

This clonotype has just a few counts. The rearrangement uses TRBV15 and TRBJ2-5, with TRBD2 matching over 13 bases. With 4 bases clipped from V and 0 bases from J, the junction kept 14 bases outside the gene matches. The CDR3 sequence is 20 residues long. The germline V gene has CDR1 LNHNV and CDR2 YYDKDF (reference sequence). DNA for the CDR3: TGTGCCACCAGCACTCCTTTTGGACTAGCGGGGGTTGGAGACCAAGAGACCCAGTACTTC. Translation gives CATSTPFGLAGVGDQETQYF.

The chain links TRBV13 to TRBJ2-1; either TRBD1 or TRBD2 may supply D (5 bases each). The germline V gene has CDR1 PRHDT and CDR2 FYEKMQ (reference sequence). Trimming took 6 bases from V and 10 from J, leaving 13 bases between them. The CDR3 is 12 amino acids. CDR3 loop: CASSRRGQEQFF. DNA for the CDR3: TGTGCCAGCAGTAGACGGGGCCAAGAGCAGTTCTTC.